The 3 T cell receptor beta chains given below trace back to one sample, sequenced in a study of blood T cell repertoires in COVID-19. Data came from immunoSEQ multiplex PCR; TCRdb stores just in-frame clones and leaves some out. The sample includes hundreds of thousands of clones, roughly 85% seen only once; the top ten take about 2.3%. Sample: PBMCs or T cells enriched from blood (not recorded which). These receptors were obtained from a woman in her fifties or sixties who had recovered from COVID-19.

V and J are TRBV15 and TRBJ2-3; a weak D match, TRBD1 (7 bases). CDR1 LNHNV and CDR2 YYDKDF come from the germline V gene (reference sequence). V was cut by 5 bases and J by 1 base, with 19 bases left in between. CDR3 size: 17 residues. Here the CDR3 reads CATSEQGRFRGTDTQYF. CDR3 DNA sequence: TGTGCCACCAGCGAACAGGGGAGGTTTAGGGGCACAGATACGCAGTATTTT.

The rearrangement uses TRBV5-1 and TRBJ1-2; a possible D gene is TRBD1 (6 bases). Germline-derived CDR1 and CDR2 are SGHRS and YFSETQ. V shed 4 bases and J shed 1 base, with 14 bases lying between them. The CDR3 has 15 residues. Here the CDR3 reads CASSPRQAINYGYTF. CDR3 coding DNA: TGCGCCAGCAGCCCCCGACAGGCCATTAACTATGGCTACACCTTC.

This rearrangement joins TRBV30 to TRBJ1-6; TRBD1 aligns across 8 bases. The CDR3 contains 13 residues. Germline CDR1 is GTSNPN and CDR2 is SVGIG (reference sequence). Germline trimming cut 4 bases from V and 11 bases from J; bases unmatched to any gene: 7. In nucleotides, the CDR3 is TGTGCCTGGACCCAGGGGGCAAGGGCACCCCTCCACTTT. It translates to CAWTQGARAPLHF.